These 12 T cell receptor beta chains share one sample of origin, sequenced in a study of blood T cell repertoires in COVID-19. The data were produced by immunoSEQ multiplex PCR, yet TCRdb's version contains in-frame clones alone and is incomplete. The top ten clones hold 0.95% to 1.3% of a sample with hundreds of thousands of clones, 75% to 90% of them seen once. Sequences were obtained from PBMCs or T cells enriched from blood (not recorded which). These receptors came from a man aged 25 to 40 who had recovered from COVID-19.

The chain is built from TRBV27 and TRBJ2-5; 7 bases line up with TRBD1. With V trimmed by 7 bases and J by 2 bases, 4 bases remained unmatched. The germline CDR1 and CDR2 sequences are MNHEY and SMNVEV (reference sequence). The CDR3 runs to 13 residues. The CDR3 nucleotides read TGTGCCAGCACCCGGACAGGACAAGAGACCCAGTACTTC. As protein: CASTRTGQETQYF.

The V and J genes are TRBV18 and TRBJ2-1; 8 bases match TRBD1. The length of the CDR3 is 17 residues. Germline V gives CDR1 KGHSH, CDR2 LQKENI. Trimming cost V 6 bases and J 1 base; bases outside gene matches: 11. This CDR3 reads CASSPRAGGASYNEQFF. CDR3 in DNA: TGTGCCAGCTCTCCCAGGGCAGGGGGCGCTTCCTACAATGAGCAGTTCTTC.

The J gene is TRBJ2-1, the V gene TRBV9, with 10 bases lining up with TRBD2. The CDR3 has 16 residues. Looked up from germline, CDR1 is SGDLS and CDR2 is YYNGEE. The V segment lost 0 bases and the J segment 5 bases; nucleotides outside the gene matches: 5. CDR3: CASSVAPSGSHNEQFF. In DNA form, the CDR3 reads TGTGCCAGCAGCGTAGCCCCTAGCGGGAGTCACAATGAGCAGTTCTTC.

The chain links TRBV4-1 to TRBJ1-5; a possible D gene is TRBD1 (5 bases). The CDR3 sequence is 15 residues long. V was cut by 0 bases and J by 6 bases, with 12 bases left in between. CDR1 is MGHRA, CDR2 YSYEKL, per germline. The chain's CDR3 is CASSQDWGGPQPQHF. CDR3 coding DNA: TGCGCCAGCAGCCAAGACTGGGGGGGACCTCAGCCCCAGCATTTT.

The rearrangement uses TRBV10-3 and TRBJ2-1; maybe TRBD1 (5 bases). V was cut by 2 bases and J by 10 bases, with 18 bases left in between. The CDR3 loop spans 15 amino acids. Germline CDR1 reads ENHRY; CDR2 reads SYGVKD. The CDR3 spells CAISETSATGPEQFF. As DNA, the CDR3 is TGTGCCATCAGTGAGACGAGCGCCACAGGTCCCGAGCAGTTCTTC.

V gene TRBV7-6 combines with J gene TRBJ1-1; 10 bases fit TRBD1. This CDR3 has 15 residues. Trimming cost V 5 bases and J 3 bases; bases outside gene matches: 6. CDR1 and CDR2 (germline): SGHVS, FNYEAQ. CDR3 amino acids: CASSPGTGVYTEAFF. CDR3 nucleotide sequence: TGTGCCAGCAGCCCAGGGACAGGGGTTTACACTGAAGCTTTCTTT.

The V and J genes are TRBV10-1 and TRBJ1-6, with D possibly being TRBD1 (5 bases). Per germline, CDR1 WNHNN and CDR2 SYGVQD (reference sequence). V gave up 4 bases and J gave up 9 bases, with 10 bases separating them. The CDR3 extends over 13 amino acids. The CDR3 here is CASSAGGGSPLHF. The CDR3, as DNA: TGCGCCAGCAGTGCGGGGGGTGGTTCACCCCTCCACTTT.

The chain carries TRBV30 and TRBJ1-2, with D hard to call. Germline-derived CDR1 and CDR2 are GTSNPN and SVGIG (reference sequence). V was clipped by 2 bases and J by 4 bases, with 8 bases between them. This CDR3 region has 12 residues. The CDR3 nucleotides are TGTGCCTGGAGTCTTCGCGGCTATGGCTACACCTTC. This codes for CAWSLRGYGYTF.

V usage is TRBV18 and J usage is TRBJ1-6; a weak D match, TRBD1 (6 bases). V lost 1 base and J lost 7, with 11 bases in between. Germline V lookup: CDR1 KGHSH, CDR2 LQKENI. The CDR3 has 15 amino acids. Written as DNA, the CDR3 is TGTGCCAGCTCACCACGCTCAGGGGACAATTCACCCCTCCACTTT. It encodes CASSPRSGDNSPLHF.

This clone was seen once. The gene calls are TRBV5-4 and TRBJ2-2, with D maybe TRBD2 (6 bases). The germline V gene has CDR1 SGHNT and CDR2 YYREEE (reference sequence). There are 15 residues in the CDR3. V was shortened by 3 bases and J by 3 bases, with 12 bases between the two germline ends. The CDR3 protein is CASSSGTLDTGELFF. The DNA for the CDR3 is TGTGCCAGCAGCTCCGGGACTCTTGACACCGGGGAGCTGTTTTTT.

This chain links TRBV7-3 with TRBJ2-1; TRBD2 agrees at 7 bases. The V gene's germline CDR1 is SGHTA and CDR2 FQGTGA. The junction had 4 bases not matched to a gene; V was cut back by 4 bases and J by 1 base. CDR3 length equals 15 residues. CDR3 protein: CASSSGGWSYNEQFF. The CDR3 DNA is TGTGCCAGCAGCTCCGGGGGGTGGTCCTACAATGAGCAGTTCTTC.

This rearrangement joins TRBV30 to TRBJ2-3, with 9 positions matching TRBD2. V was pared by 0 bases and J by 5 bases, with 6 bases of the junction left unmatched. Germline CDR1 is GTSNPN and CDR2 is SVGIG (reference sequence). CDR3 size: 15 residues. CDR3 sequence: CAWSVSSGRIDTQYF. The CDR3 DNA reads as TGTGCCTGGAGTGTATCCAGCGGGAGGATAGATACGCAGTATTTT.